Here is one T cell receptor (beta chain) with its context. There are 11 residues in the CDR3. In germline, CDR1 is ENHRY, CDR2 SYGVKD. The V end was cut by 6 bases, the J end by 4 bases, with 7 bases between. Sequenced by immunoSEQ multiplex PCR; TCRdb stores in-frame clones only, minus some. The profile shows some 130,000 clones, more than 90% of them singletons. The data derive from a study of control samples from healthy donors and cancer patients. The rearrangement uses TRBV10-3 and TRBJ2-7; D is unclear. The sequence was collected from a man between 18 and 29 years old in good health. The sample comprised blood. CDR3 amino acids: CAIRQNYEQYF. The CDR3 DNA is TGTGCCATCAGACAGAATTACGAGCAGTACTTC.